The clone carrying this T cell receptor beta chain was detected a few times. Its matching antigen is unknown. V shed 4 bases and J 5 bases; nucleotides not matched to a gene: 2. CDR3 length equals 13 residues. Germline V gene sequence: CDR1 SGHRS, CDR2 YFSETQ. The data belong to a study of cytomegalovirus exposure and HLA in healthy donors. Study results and limitations: Researchers counted over 150 TCR beta chains as cytomegalovirus-associated. In a later analysis, specific HLA alleles were associated with 15,000 or so TCR beta sequences at a 0.05 false discovery rate. As a later analysis revealed, most CMV-associated TCR beta chains appeared HLA-restricted. Presence/absence analysis assumed near-uniform sequencing depth across donors.

The PCR made use of 60 Vbeta and 13 Jbeta primers. Repertoires were generated with immunoSEQ multiplex PCR, while TCRdb's copy carries only in-frame clones and drops some. The table records approximately 190,000 clones, roughly 13% of them present only once. This receptor was taken from a man aged 45-65 years in good health and CMV-seropositive. The rearrangement joins TRBV5-1 to TRBJ1-4; TRBD1 matches at 7 bases. Sequencing input: PBMCs. CDR3 protein: CASSETGNEKLFF. The CDR3 coding sequence is TGCGCCAGCAGCGAGACAGGGAATGAAAAACTGTTTTTT.